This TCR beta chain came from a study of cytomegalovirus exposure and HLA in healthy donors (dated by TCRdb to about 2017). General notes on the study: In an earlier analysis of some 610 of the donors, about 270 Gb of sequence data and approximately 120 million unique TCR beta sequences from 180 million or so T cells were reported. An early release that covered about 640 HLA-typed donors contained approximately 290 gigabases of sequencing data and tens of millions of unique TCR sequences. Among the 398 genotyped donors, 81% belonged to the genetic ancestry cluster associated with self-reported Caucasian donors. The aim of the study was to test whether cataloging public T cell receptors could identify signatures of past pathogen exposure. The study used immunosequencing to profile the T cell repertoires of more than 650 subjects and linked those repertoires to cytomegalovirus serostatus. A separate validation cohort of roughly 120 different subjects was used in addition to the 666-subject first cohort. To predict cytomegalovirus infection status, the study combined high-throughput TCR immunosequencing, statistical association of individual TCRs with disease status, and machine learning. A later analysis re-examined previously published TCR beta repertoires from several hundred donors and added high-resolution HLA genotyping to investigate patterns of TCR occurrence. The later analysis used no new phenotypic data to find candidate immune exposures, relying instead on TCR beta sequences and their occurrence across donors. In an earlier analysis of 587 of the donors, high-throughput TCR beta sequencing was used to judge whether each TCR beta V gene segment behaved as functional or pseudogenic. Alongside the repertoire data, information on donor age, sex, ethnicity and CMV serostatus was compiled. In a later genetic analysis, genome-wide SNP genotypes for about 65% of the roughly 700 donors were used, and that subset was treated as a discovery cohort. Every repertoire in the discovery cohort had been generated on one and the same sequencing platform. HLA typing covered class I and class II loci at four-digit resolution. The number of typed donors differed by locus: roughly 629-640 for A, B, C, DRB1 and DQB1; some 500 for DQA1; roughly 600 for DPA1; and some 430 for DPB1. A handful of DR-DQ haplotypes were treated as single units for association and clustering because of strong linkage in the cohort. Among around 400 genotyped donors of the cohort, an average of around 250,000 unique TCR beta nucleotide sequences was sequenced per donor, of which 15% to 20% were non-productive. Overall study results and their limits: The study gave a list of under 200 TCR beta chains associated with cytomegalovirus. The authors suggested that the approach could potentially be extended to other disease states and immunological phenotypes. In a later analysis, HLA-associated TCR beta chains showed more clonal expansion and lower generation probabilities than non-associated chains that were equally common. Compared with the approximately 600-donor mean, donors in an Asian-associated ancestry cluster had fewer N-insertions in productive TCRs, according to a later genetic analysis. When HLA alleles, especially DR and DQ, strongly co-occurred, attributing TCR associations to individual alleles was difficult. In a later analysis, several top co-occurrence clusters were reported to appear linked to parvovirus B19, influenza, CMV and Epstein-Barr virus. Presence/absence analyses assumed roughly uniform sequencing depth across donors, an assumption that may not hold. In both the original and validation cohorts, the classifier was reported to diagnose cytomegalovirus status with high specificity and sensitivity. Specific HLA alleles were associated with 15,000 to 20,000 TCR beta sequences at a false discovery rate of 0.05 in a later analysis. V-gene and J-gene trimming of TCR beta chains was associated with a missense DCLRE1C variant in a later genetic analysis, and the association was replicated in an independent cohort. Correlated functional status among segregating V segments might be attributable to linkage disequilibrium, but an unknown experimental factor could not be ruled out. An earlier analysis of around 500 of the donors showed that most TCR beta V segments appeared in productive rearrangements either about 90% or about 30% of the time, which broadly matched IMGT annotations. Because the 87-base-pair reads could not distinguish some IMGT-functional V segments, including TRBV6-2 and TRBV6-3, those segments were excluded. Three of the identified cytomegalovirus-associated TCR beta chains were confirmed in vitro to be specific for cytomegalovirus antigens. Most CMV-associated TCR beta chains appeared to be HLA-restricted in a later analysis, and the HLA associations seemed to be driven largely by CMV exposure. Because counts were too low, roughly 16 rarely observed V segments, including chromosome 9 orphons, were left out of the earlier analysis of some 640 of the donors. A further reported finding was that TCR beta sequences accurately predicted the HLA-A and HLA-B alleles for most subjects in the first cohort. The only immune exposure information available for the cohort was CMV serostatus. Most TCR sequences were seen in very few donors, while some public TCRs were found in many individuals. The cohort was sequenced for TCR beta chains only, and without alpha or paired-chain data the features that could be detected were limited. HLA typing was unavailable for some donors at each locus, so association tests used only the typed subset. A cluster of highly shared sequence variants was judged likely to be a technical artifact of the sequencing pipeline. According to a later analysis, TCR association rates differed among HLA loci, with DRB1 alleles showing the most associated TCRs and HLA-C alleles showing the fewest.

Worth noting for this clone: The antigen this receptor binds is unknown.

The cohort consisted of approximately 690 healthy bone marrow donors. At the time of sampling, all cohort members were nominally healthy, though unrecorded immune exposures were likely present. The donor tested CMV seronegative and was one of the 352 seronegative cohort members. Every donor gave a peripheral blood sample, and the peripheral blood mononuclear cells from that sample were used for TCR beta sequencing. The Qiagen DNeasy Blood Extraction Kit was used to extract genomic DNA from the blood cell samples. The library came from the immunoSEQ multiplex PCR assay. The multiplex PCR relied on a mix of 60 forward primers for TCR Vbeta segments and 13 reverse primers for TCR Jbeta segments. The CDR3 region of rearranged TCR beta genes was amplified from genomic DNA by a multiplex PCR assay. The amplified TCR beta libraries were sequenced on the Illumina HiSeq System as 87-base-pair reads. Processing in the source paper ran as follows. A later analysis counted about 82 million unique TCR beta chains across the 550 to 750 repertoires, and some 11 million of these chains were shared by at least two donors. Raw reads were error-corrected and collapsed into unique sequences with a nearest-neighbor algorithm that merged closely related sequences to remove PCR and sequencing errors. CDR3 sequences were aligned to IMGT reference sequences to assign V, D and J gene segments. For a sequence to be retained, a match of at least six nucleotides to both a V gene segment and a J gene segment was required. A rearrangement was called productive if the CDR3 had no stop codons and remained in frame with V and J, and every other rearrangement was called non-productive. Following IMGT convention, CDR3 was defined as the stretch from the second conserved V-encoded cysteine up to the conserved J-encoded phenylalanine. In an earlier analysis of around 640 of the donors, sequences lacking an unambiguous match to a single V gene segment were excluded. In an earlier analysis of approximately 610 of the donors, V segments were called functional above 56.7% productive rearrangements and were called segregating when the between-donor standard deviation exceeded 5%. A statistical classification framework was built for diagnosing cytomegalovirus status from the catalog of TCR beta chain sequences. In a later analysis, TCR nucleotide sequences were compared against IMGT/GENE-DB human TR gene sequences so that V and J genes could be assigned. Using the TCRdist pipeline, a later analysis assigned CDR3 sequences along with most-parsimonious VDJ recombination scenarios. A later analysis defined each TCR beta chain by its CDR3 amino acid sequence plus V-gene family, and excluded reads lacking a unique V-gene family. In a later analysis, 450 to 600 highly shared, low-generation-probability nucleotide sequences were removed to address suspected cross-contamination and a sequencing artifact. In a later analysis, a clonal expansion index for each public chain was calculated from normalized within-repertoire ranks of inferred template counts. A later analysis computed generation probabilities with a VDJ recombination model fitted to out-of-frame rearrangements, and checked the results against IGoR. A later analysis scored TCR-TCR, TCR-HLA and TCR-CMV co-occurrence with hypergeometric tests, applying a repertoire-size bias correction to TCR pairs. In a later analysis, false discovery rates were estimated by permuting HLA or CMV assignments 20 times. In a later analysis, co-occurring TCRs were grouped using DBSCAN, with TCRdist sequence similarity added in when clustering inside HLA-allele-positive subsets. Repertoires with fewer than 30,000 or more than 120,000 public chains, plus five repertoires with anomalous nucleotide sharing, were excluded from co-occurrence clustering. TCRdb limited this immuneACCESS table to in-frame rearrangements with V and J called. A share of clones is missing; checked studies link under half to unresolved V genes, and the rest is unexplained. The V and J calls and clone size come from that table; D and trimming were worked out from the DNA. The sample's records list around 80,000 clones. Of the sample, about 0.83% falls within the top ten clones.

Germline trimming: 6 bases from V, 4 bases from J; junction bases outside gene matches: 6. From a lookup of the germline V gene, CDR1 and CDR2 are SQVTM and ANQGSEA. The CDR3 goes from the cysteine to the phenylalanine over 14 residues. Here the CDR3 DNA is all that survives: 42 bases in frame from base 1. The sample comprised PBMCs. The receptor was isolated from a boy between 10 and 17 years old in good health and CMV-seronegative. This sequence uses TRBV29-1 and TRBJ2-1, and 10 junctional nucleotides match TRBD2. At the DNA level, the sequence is TGCAGCGTGGATACTAGCGGGACGTACAATGAGCAGTTCTTC. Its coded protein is CSVDTSGTYNEQFF.